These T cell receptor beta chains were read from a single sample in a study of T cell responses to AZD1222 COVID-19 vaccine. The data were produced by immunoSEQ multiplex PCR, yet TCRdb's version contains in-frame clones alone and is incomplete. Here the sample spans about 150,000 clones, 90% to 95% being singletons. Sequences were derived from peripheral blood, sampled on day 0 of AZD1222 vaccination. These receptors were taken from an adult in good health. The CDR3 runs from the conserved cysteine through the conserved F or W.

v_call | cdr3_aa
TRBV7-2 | CASSPTGTSGFKTDTQYF
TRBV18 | CASSPRTGGHYGYTF
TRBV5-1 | CASSLSATNEKLFF
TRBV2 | CASRIAGQGAQSNSPLHF
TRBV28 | CASSDGILYGYTF
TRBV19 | CASSTGTGTYNEQFF
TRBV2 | CASSSGLAGGPTDTQYF
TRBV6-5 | CASSLVQRYEQYF
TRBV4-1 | CASSHWTANTGELFF
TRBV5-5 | CASSARDRGSSETQYF
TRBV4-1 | CASSQEVGFRYGYTF
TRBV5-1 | CASSPNAGKNIQYF
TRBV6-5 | CASKDSPDSPLHF
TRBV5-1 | CASSPPGTAGETQYF
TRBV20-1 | CSASKDTDNSPLHF
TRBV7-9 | CASSYTDTQYF
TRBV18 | CASSQRGNQPQHF
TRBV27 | CASKPGQNSPLHF
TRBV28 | CASSQPRENTEAFF
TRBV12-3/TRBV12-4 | CASSLRETQYF
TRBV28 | CASSSREPQHF
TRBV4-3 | CASSQEQWGVGLYEQYF
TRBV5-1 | CASSLGGNTYEQYF
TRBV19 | CASSTNRGNTEAFF
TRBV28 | CASSPAGARSGNTIYF
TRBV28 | CASSPPWGTDYTGELFF